This T cell receptor beta chain was profiled in a study of blood T cell repertoires in COVID-19. Overall study: In each case, the material was cDNA or gDNA derived from T cells, B-cell-depleted T cells, or PBMCs.

The assay was immunoSEQ multiplex PCR, and TCRdb's table has in-frame clones only and misses some. The sample includes 130,000 to 150,000 clones, roughly 84% of them seen just once. The CDR3 length is 15 residues. Looked up from germline, CDR1 is SGHAT and CDR2 is FQNNGV. The germline V and J ends were trimmed by 0 bases and 0 bases, with 6 bases remaining between them. The V gene is TRBV11-2, the J gene TRBJ1-3; D is unclear. The sequenced sample was PBMCs or T cells enriched from blood (not recorded which). The clonotype was recovered from a man aged 35-49 years with acute COVID-19. The CDR3 nucleotides are TGTGCCAGCAGCTTAGAGCGGGGCTCTGGAAACACCATATATTTT. It encodes CASSLERGSGNTIYF.